Listed below are T cell receptor beta chains from one sample, sequenced in a study of blood T cell repertoires in COVID-19. Sequencing was performed with immunoSEQ multiplex PCR; in TCRdb, only in-frame clones are kept and a portion is missing. The repertoire holds 80,000 or so clones, with roughly 88% as singletons. Sequencing was carried out using peripheral blood. These receptors came from a woman aged 45-59 years in a cohort sampled during active COVID-19. Each CDR3 is given with its conserved first and last residue. Each record gives: V gene, J gene, CDR3 protein.

v_gene: TRBV28
j_gene: TRBJ1-1
CDR3aa: CASSTGSANEAFF

v_gene: TRBV5-4
j_gene: TRBJ2-3
CDR3aa: CASSPDWGTDTQYF

v_gene: TRBV27
j_gene: TRBJ2-1
CDR3aa: CASSFQGHEQFF

v_gene: TRBV11-3
j_gene: TRBJ2-7
CDR3aa: CASSLSGTSGSYEQYF

v_gene: TRBV3-1/TRBV3-2
j_gene: TRBJ2-1
CDR3aa: CASSQDGLAGWNEQFF

v_gene: TRBV6-5
j_gene: TRBJ1-3
CDR3aa: CASLSTGVAGNTIYF

v_gene: TRBV24-1
j_gene: TRBJ1-2
CDR3aa: CATWDKLKGYTF

v_gene: TRBV28
j_gene: TRBJ2-3
CDR3aa: CASSRISDTQYF

v_gene: TRBV7-9
j_gene: TRBJ2-1
CDR3aa: CASSLGGTGRDNEQFF

v_gene: TRBV4-1
j_gene: TRBJ2-7
CDR3aa: CASSQVQAGADEQYF

v_gene: TRBV7-3
j_gene: TRBJ1-1
CDR3aa: CASSLKSGTEAFF

v_gene: TRBV27
j_gene: TRBJ2-7
CDR3aa: CASSLYGSGITTYEQYF

v_gene: TRBV2
j_gene: TRBJ2-5
CDR3aa: CASSDRFGREAAPETQYF

v_gene: TRBV5-1
j_gene: TRBJ2-5
CDR3aa: CASSLGASGRVETQYF

v_gene: TRBV6-1
j_gene: TRBJ2-1
CDR3aa: CASSESAAGGFNEQFF

v_gene: TRBV3-1/TRBV3-2
j_gene: TRBJ1-5
CDR3aa: CASSPRGGGNQPQHF

v_gene: TRBV18
j_gene: TRBJ1-6
CDR3aa: CASSPASSYNSPLHF

v_gene: TRBV5-6
j_gene: TRBJ2-2
CDR3aa: CASSLGVGSTGAYTGELFF

v_gene: TRBV7-5
j_gene: TRBJ1-6
CDR3aa: CVRSLSLVRTGGFGNSPLHF

v_gene: TRBV19
j_gene: TRBJ2-5
CDR3aa: CASSGLAGGQETQYF

v_gene: TRBV11-2
j_gene: TRBJ1-1
CDR3aa: CASSLPPLTGGRTEAFF

v_gene: TRBV21-1
j_gene: TRBJ2-2
CDR3aa: CASSNGLAGGSAGELFF

v_gene: TRBV20-1
j_gene: TRBJ2-3
CDR3aa: CSASGLAGVETDTQYF

v_gene: TRBV15
j_gene: TRBJ1-1
CDR3aa: CATSSYMNTEAFF

v_gene: TRBV20-1
j_gene: TRBJ2-5
CDR3aa: CSAVRGTQYF

v_gene: TRBV3-1/TRBV3-2
j_gene: TRBJ2-1
CDR3aa: CASGERGIYNEQFF

v_gene: TRBV11-2
j_gene: TRBJ2-3
CDR3aa: CASRGWGRAGTDTQYF

v_gene: TRBV7-9
j_gene: TRBJ2-7
CDR3aa: CASRKGLHEQYF

v_gene: TRBV4-1
j_gene: TRBJ1-1
CDR3aa: CASSQGKGLQLNTEAFF

v_gene: TRBV11-2
j_gene: TRBJ2-5
CDR3aa: CASSLGPTGVETQYF